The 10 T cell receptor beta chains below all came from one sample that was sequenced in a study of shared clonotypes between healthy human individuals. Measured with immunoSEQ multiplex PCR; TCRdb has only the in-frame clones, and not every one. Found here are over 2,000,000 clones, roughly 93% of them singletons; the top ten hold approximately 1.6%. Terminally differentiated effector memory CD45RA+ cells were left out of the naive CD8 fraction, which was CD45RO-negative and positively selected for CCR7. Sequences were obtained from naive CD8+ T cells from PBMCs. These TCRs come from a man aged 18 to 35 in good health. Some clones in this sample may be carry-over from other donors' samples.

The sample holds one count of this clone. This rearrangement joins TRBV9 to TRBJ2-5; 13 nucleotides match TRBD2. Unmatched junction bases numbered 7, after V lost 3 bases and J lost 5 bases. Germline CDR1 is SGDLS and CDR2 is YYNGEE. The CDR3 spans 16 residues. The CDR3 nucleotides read TGTGCCAGCAGCGCGGGACTAGCGGGACTCCGTGAGACCCAGTACTTC. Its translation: CASSAGLAGLRETQYF.

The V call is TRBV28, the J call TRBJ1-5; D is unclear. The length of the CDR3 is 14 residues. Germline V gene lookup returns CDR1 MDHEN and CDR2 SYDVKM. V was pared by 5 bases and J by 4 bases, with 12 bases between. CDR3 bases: TGTGCCAGCAGTGCCCGCCCCACTAATCAGCCCCAGCATTTT. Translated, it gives CASSARPTNQPQHF.

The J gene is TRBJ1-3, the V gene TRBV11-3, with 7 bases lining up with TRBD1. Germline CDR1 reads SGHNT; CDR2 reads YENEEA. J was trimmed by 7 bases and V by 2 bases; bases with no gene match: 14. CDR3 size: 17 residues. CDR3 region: CASSLSQATGERNTIYF. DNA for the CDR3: TGTGCCAGCAGCTTATCCCAGGCAACAGGGGAGCGGAACACCATATATTTT.

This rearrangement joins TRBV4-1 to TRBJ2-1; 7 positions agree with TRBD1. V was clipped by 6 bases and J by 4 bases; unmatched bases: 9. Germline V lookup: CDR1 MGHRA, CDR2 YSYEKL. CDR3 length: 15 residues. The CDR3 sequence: CASSRIQGLYNEQFF. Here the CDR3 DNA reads TGCGCCAGCAGTCGTATACAGGGGCTGTACAATGAGCAGTTCTTC.

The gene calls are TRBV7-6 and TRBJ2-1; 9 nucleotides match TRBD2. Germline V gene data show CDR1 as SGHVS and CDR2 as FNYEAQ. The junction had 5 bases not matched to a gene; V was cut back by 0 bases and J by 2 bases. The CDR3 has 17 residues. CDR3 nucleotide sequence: TGTGCCAGCAGCTTAGCTATAGCGGGAGAGACCTACAATGAGCAGTTCTTC. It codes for CASSLAIAGETYNEQFF.

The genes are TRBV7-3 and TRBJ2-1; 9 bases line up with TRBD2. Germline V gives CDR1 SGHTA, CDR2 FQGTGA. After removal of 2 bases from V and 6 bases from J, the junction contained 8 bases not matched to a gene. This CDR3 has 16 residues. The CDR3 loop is CASSLPSRGRVNEQFF. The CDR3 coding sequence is TGTGCCAGCAGCTTACCCTCGCGCGGGAGGGTCAATGAGCAGTTCTTC.

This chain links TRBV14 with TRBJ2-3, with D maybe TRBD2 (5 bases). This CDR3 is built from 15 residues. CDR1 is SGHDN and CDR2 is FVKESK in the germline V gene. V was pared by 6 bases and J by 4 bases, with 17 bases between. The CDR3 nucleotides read TGTGCCAGCAGGCCCTTGGGTTTCGGGGCAGATACGCAGTATTTT. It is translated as CASRPLGFGADTQYF.

In DNA form, the CDR3 reads TGTGCCAGCAGCTTAGTTTTCGGCGGGAGTCCCAAAAACATTCAGTACTTC. Translating gives CASSLVFGGSPKNIQYF. The chain links TRBV7-2 to TRBJ2-4, with 7 bases identical to TRBD2. The CDR3 consists of 17 residues. V trimming: 1 base; J trimming: 2 bases; junction bases outside the gene matches: 8. CDR1 and CDR2 (germline): SGHTA, FQGNSA.

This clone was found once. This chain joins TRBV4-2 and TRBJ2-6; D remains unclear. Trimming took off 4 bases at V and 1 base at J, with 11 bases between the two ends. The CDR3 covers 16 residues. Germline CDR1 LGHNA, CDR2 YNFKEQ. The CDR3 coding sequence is TGTGCCAGCAGCCTGAACGCAGCATCTGGGGCCAACGTCCTGACTTTC. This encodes CASSLNAASGANVLTF.

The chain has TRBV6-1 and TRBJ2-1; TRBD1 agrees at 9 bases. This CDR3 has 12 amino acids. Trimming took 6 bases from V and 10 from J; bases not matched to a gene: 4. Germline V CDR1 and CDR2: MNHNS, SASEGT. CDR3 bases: TGTGCCAGCAGAAACAGGGGGCTCGAGCAGTTCTTC. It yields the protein CASRNRGLEQFF.